A selection of T cell receptor beta chains follows, all from one sample in a study of graft-versus-host responses after intestinal transplantation. TCRdb's table, derived via immunoSEQ multiplex PCR, lists solely in-frame clones and lacks some. Of 95,000 to 150,000 clones in the sample, approximately 92% were seen once. These receptors' antigens are unknown. The specimen was unstimulated CD4+ T cells sorted from spleen or lymph node cells, collected before intestinal transplant. These receptors originate from a human donor who received an intestinal transplant. The CDR3 runs from the conserved cysteine through the conserved F or W.

j_call v_call cdr3_aa
TRBJ1-1 TRBV7-9 CASSLAVDTEAFF
TRBJ2-3 TRBV18 CASSPDQKDTQYF
TRBJ2-5 TRBV28 CASSSAFLETQYF
TRBJ2-7 TRBV7-9 CATQLANSYEQYF
TRBJ1-2 TRBV7-6 CASSLARAANGGYTF
NA TRBV7-3 CASSLPGTGLDEQYF
TRBJ1-5 TRBV5-1 CASSLGGTSNQPQHF
TRBJ1-2 TRBV7-9 CASSLAAAYNYGYTF
TRBJ2-1 TRBV6-5 CASMPSGRNEQFF
TRBJ2-1 TRBV29-1 CSVGRGALQNEQFF
TRBJ1-4 TRBV27 CASSLGYTNEKLFF
TRBJ2-1 TRBV7-9 CASSLTAGRSSNEQFF
TRBJ2-5 TRBV5-1 CASSLAVGQETQYF
TRBJ2-5 TRBV7-2 CASSLVASRETQYF
TRBJ2-7 TRBV28 CASSAYRGAYEQYF
TRBJ2-7 TRBV7-6 CASSLFASGPVSYEQYF
TRBJ2-5 TRBV5-1 CASSNPSAGRETQYF